The next 24 T cell receptor beta chains were all read from a single sample in a study of blood T cell repertoires in COVID-19. TCRdb keeps only in-frame clones here, not all; method: immunoSEQ multiplex PCR. Among about 220,000 clones listed, 65% to 85% were seen once. Input material: peripheral blood. The source of these receptors is a woman aged 55-70 years with acute or convalescent COVID-19.

The chain has TRBV5-1 and TRBJ1-3, with D uncertain. V gave up 2 bases and J gave up 0 bases, with 12 bases separating them. The germline gives CDR1 SGHRS, CDR2 YFSETQ. The CDR3 spans 16 residues. CDR3 sequence (DNA): TGCGCCAGCAGCTTAAGATCCTCGAGCTCTGGAAACACCATATATTTT. Amino acid sequence: CASSLRSSSSGNTIYF.

This clone has a single count. J is TRBJ2-2 and V is TRBV4-1; 12 bases are shared with TRBD2. The V gene's germline CDR1 is MGHRA and CDR2 YSYEKL. After removal of 2 bases from V and 0 bases from J, the junction contained 7 bases not matched to a gene. The CDR3 length is 19 residues. CDR3 sequence reads: CASSQRALAGGANTGELFF. In DNA form, the CDR3 reads TGCGCCAGCAGCCAAAGGGCACTAGCGGGAGGAGCGAACACCGGGGAGCTGTTTTTT.

V usage is TRBV7-9 and J usage is TRBJ2-1, with D perhaps matching TRBD2 (5 bases). In germline, CDR1 is SEHNR, CDR2 FQNEAQ (reference sequence). The CDR3 consists of 14 residues. The ends were cut back, 2 bases at V and 3 bases at J, with 8 bases in the middle. In DNA form, the CDR3 reads TGTGCCAGCAGCTTAACTCGGGACTACAATGAGCAGTTCTTC. Translated, it gives CASSLTRDYNEQFF.

This clone showed up many times. The genes are TRBV19 and TRBJ2-2, with TRBD1 matching 8 bases. The CDR3 runs to 14 residues. Germline V lookup: CDR1 LNHDA, CDR2 SQIVND (reference sequence). Losses at the gene ends were 6 bases for V and 4 bases for J; bases not matched to a gene: 4. This CDR3 reads CASRRTGFTGELFF. The CDR3 bases are TGTGCCAGTAGGAGGACAGGGTTCACCGGGGAGCTGTTTTTT.

This chain links TRBV12-3 or TRBV12-4 with TRBJ1-2; TRBD1 agrees at 10 bases. V was pared by 6 bases and J by 7 bases, with 5 bases of the junction left unmatched. This CDR3 has 13 amino acids. CDR3 DNA sequence: TGTGCCAGCAGCTATGGACAGGGGGTTGGCTACACCTTC. Translated: CASSYGQGVGYTF.

This rearrangement joins TRBV4-1 to TRBJ2-1, with 8 bases fitting TRBD2. The CDR3 has 13 amino acids. Germline V lookup: CDR1 MGHRA, CDR2 YSYEKL. The trim removed 4 bases at V and 6 bases at J, leaving 2 bases unmatched. Written as DNA, the CDR3 is TGCGCCAGCAGCCGGGGACTAGGCAATGAGCAGTTCTTC. The encoded protein is CASSRGLGNEQFF.

This clone showed up just once. The chain combines TRBV4-1 with TRBJ1-2; D is uncertain. The CDR3 runs to 15 residues. V was shortened by 0 bases and J by 4 bases, with 12 bases between the two germline ends. Germline V gives CDR1 MGHRA, CDR2 YSYEKL. CDR3 in DNA: TGCGCCAGCAGCCAAGAGAGGGCAGGCCTCTATGGCTACACCTTC. This gives the protein CASSQERAGLYGYTF.

The chain uses TRBV6-1 and TRBJ2-7; the D gene is possibly TRBD2 (5 bases). With 2 bases removed from V and 3 bases from J, the gap between germline ends came to 11 bases. Germline lookup yields CDR1 MNHNS and CDR2 SASEGT. The CDR3 sequence is 14 residues long. The CDR3 sequence: CASSEFREIYEQYF. The CDR3 DNA reads TGTGCCAGCAGTGAATTTAGGGAGATCTACGAGCAGTACTTC.

V is TRBV13 and J is TRBJ1-1; TRBD1 matches 12 bases. In germline, CDR1 is PRHDT, CDR2 FYEKMQ (reference sequence). The CDR3 contains 15 residues. The J segment lost 8 bases and the V segment lost 5 bases, leaving 9 bases of the junction unmatched. The DNA for the CDR3 is TGTGCCAGCAGCCCACCCCCCGGGACAGGGGGCGAAGCTTTCTTT. It encodes CASSPPPGTGGEAFF.

Details on this clone: Different DNA sequences within this sample yield the same CDR3. The V and J genes are TRBV12-3 or TRBV12-4 and TRBJ1-2; tentatively, D is TRBD1 (6 bases). V was pared by 4 bases and J by 2 bases, with 8 bases between. This CDR3 spans 13 amino acids. This CDR3 reads CASSSDRNYGYTF. The CDR3 nucleotides are TGTGCCAGCAGTTCTGACAGGAACTATGGCTACACCTTC.

The rearrangement uses TRBV12-5 and TRBJ2-7; D is unresolved. Germline CDR1 LGHNT, CDR2 FRNRAP. The ends were cut back, 2 bases at V and 3 bases at J, with 8 bases in the middle. This CDR3 comprises 13 residues. CDR3: CASGLTRIYEQYF. For the CDR3, the DNA is TGTGCTAGTGGTTTGACGAGAATCTACGAGCAGTACTTC.

This chain uses TRBV2 with TRBJ2-7; 8 positions agree with TRBD1. With 3 bases clipped from V and 3 bases from J, the junction kept 13 bases outside the gene matches. The CDR3 loop spans 17 amino acids. Germline CDR1 and CDR2: SNHLY and FYNNEI. This chain's CDR3 is CASSDEQGGPRDYEQYF. DNA for the CDR3: TGTGCCAGCAGTGATGAACAGGGGGGTCCCCGGGACTACGAGCAGTACTTC.

The chain carries TRBV7-6 and TRBJ1-1; 8 bases map to TRBD1. Germline loops: CDR1 SGHVS, CDR2 FNYEAQ. V trimming: 4 bases; J trimming: 3 bases; junction bases outside the gene matches: 13. The CDR3 loop spans 17 amino acids. The CDR3 nucleotides are TGTGCCAGCAGCTCAAGGACAGGGTGGCGGAGTGACACTGAAGCTTTCTTT. This translates into CASSSRTGWRSDTEAFF.

This clone was counted between two and nine times. The chain uses TRBV28 and TRBJ2-1; TRBD2 aligns across 8 bases. Losses at the gene ends were 3 bases for V and 3 bases for J; bases not matched to a gene: 4. The CDR3 spans 15 residues. CDR1 is MDHEN and CDR2 is SYDVKM in the germline V gene. CDR3: CASSFGGAGYNEQFF. CDR3 coding DNA: TGTGCCAGCAGTTTCGGGGGGGCCGGCTACAATGAGCAGTTCTTC.

CDR3 DNA sequence: TGTGCCAGCACCCCTGACAGGGACACTGAAGCTTTCTTT. It specifies CASTPDRDTEAFF. This chain joins TRBV6-5 and TRBJ1-1; 7 bases map to TRBD1. With 7 bases clipped from V and 3 bases from J, the junction kept 5 bases outside the gene matches. CDR1 MNHEY and CDR2 SVGAGI come from the germline V gene. The CDR3 length is 13 residues.

The CDR3: CASSHGAGNEQFF. CDR3 bases: TGTGCCAGCAGCCATGGGGCCGGCAATGAGCAGTTCTTC. J is TRBJ2-1 and V is TRBV12-3 or TRBV12-4, with a possible D match to TRBD1 (5 bases). The CDR3 extends over 13 amino acids. V was pared by 6 bases and J by 6 bases, with 12 bases between.

The chain employs TRBV12-5 and TRBJ2-7, with a tentative D call TRBD1 (6 bases). Trimming removed 4 bases from V and 7 bases from J, with 14 bases in between. The CDR3 covers 13 residues. The germline V gene has CDR1 LGHNT and CDR2 FRNRAP. The CDR3 protein is CASGWIQGGEQYF. The CDR3 DNA sequence: TGTGCTAGTGGTTGGATACAGGGTGGGGAGCAGTACTTC.

V and J are TRBV19 and TRBJ1-2; 7 bases fit TRBD1. V trimming: 5 bases; J trimming: 1 base; junction bases outside the gene matches: 7. The length of the CDR3 is 15 residues. Per the germline V gene, CDR1 is LNHDA and CDR2 is SQIVND (reference sequence). Written as DNA, the CDR3 is TGTGCCAGTAGTTTCTCCGGGACAGTTAACTATGGCTACACCTTC. This sequence encodes CASSFSGTVNYGYTF.

The rearrangement links TRBV6-6 to TRBJ1-2; D not certain. V was pared by 2 bases and J by 4 bases, with 8 bases between. The CDR3 is 13 residues long. The germline CDR1 and CDR2 sequences are MNHNY and SVGAGI (reference sequence). This chain's CDR3 is CASSYVASYGYTF. The CDR3, as DNA: TGTGCCAGCAGTTACGTGGCTTCCTATGGCTACACCTTC.

The chain carries TRBV7-2 and TRBJ1-1; D is possibly TRBD1 (6 bases). The CDR3 is 14 amino acids. Germline V CDR1 and CDR2: SGHTA, FQGNSA. V was trimmed by 4 bases and J by 1 base, leaving 10 bases between them. The CDR3 nucleotides are TGTGCCAGCAGCTCACAGGGATCGAACACTGAAGCTTTCTTT. It translates to CASSSQGSNTEAFF.

The chain couples TRBV19 to TRBJ1-1, with D unclear. From germline, CDR1 is LNHDA and CDR2 SQIVND (reference sequence). The CDR3 is 11 amino acids. The germline V and J ends were trimmed by 9 bases and 4 bases, with 9 bases remaining between them. CDR3 amino acids: CASRVRTEAFF. The CDR3 DNA reads as TGTGCCAGCCGGGTACGCACTGAAGCTTTCTTT.

A single count supports this clone. The chain recombines TRBV11-2 with TRBJ2-3, with 10 bases lining up with TRBD2. The CDR3 is 15 residues long. Unmatched junction bases numbered 5, after V lost 5 bases and J lost 3 bases. Germline V gene sequence: CDR1 SGHAT, CDR2 FQNNGV. In nucleotides, the CDR3 is TGTGCCAGCAGCAATCGGACTAGCGGAACAGATACGCAGTATTTT. Encoded protein: CASSNRTSGTDTQYF.

This rearrangement joins TRBV25-1 to TRBJ2-1; no definite D call. The length of the CDR3 is 11 residues. V lost 5 bases and J 7 bases, leaving 6 bases between the germline ends. Germline lookup yields CDR1 MGHDK and CDR2 SYGVNS. CDR3 coding DNA: TGTGCCAGCAGTTTGCAGAATGAGCAGTTCTTC. Amino acid sequence: CASSLQNEQFF. Full variable domain (rest looked up from reference TRBV25-1 and TRBJ2-1): EADIYQTPRYLVIGTGKKITLECSQTMGHDKMYWYQQDPGMELHLIHYSYGVNSTEKGDLSSESTVSRIRTEHFPLTLESARPSHTSQYLCASSLQNEQFFGPGTRLTVL.

This chain connects TRBV30 to TRBJ1-1; D gene ambiguous. V was trimmed by 8 bases and J by 0 bases, leaving 13 bases between them. CDR3 length equals 13 residues. Germline V gene sequence: CDR1 GTSNPN, CDR2 SVGIG (reference sequence). For the CDR3, the DNA is TGTGCCGGCCTTAAGTGGTTGAACACTGAAGCTTTCTTT. It translates to CAGLKWLNTEAFF.